This T cell receptor (beta chain) is from a study of beta chain features in type 1 diabetes. Expressed TCRB transcripts were sequenced because the isolated RNA had all been reverse transcribed beforehand. Naive, central memory and regulatory T cell samples came to a mean of approximately 3.3 million reads. Clones were read by immunoSEQ multiplex PCR, and TCRdb kept only the in-frame ones, dropping some. Of roughly 700,000 clones in the sample, 13% were seen once. Trimming took 1 base from V and 7 from J, leaving 17 bases between them. CDR1 and CDR2 (germline): SSHAT, FNYEAQ (reference sequence). The CDR3 covers 15 residues. All sorted populations exceeded 95% purity. Study-level findings and limits: A PCR bias possibly favoring shorter templates would apply equally to patients and controls. Across all four CD4+ subsets, people with type 1 diabetes showed modestly shorter TCRB CDR3s. The study found fewer insertions and more deletions at VDJ junctions in type 1 diabetes patients.

This clone was seen a handful of times. As yet, its antigen is unknown. V and J are TRBV7-7 and TRBJ2-7; tentative D call: TRBD1 (6 bases). The sequence came from a man aged 18 to 35 with type 1 diabetes. Source material: naive CD4+ T cells from blood. CDR3 sequence reads: CASSLEQGLGGEQYF. DNA for the CDR3: TGTGCCAGCAGCTTAGAACAGGGTCTTGGTGGGGAGCAGTACTTC.